This T cell receptor (beta chain) was documented in a study of CD8+CD57+ T cells in acquired aplastic anemia. With 4 bases removed from V and 4 bases from J, the gap between germline ends came to 15 bases. Germline V gene data show CDR1 as SGHRS and CDR2 as YFSETQ. CDR3 size: 16 residues. Profiling that covered TCR beta VDJ and CDR3 relied on genomic DNA as its template. MiXCR was run by TCRdb on the reads, yielding one entry per CDR3 protein. The data hold about 210,000 distinct CDR3 sequences, with 34% observed a single time. This clonotype was detected ten times or more. The rearrangement uses TRBV5-1 and TRBJ1-6; D not certain. Material: sorted CD4+, CD8+, or CD8+CD57+ T cells (not recorded which) from PBMCs. The origin of this receptor is a human donor in good health, serving as a control. CDR3 amino acids: CASSLDYWSYNSPLHF. The CDR3 nucleotides are TGCGCCAGCAGCCTTGATTACTGGTCATATAATTCACCCCTCCACTTT.